This TCR beta chain came from a study of CD8 T cells in ankylosing spondylitis. Findings and caveats of the study: Clones linked to disease, bearing a CD8+ phenotype, were relatively rare in peripheral blood. Ankylosing spondylitis blood appeared to be characterized by a TCR beta motif of about 8 highly homologous variants.

This clonotype showed up just a few times. Its specificity is not known. Preparation of TCR beta libraries was done by quantitative 5'-RACE with molecular barcodes. MiXCR was run by TCRdb on the 5' RACE reads, yielding one entry per CDR3 protein. The data show over 700,000 distinct CDR3 sequences, with roughly 19% seen just once and about 20% held by the top ten. Germline CDR1 and CDR2: MGHRA and YSYEKL. There are 16 residues in the CDR3. With 3 bases clipped from V and 3 bases from J, the junction kept 9 bases outside the gene matches. The source material was blood, either unsorted or a sorted T cell fraction (not recorded which). This TCR came from a male donor with ankylosing spondylitis. The chain uses TRBV4-1 and TRBJ2-7; 9 nucleotides match TRBD2. CDR3 nucleotides: TGCGCCAGCAGCCAGCTAAGGACTAGCGTTATCTACGAGCAGTACTTC. Protein sequence: CASSQLRTSVIYEQYF.